These 5 T cell receptor beta chains came from one sample sequenced in a study of shared clonotypes between healthy human individuals. The method was immunoSEQ multiplex PCR; TCRdb's version includes in-frame clones alone and lacks a portion of them. The sample has about half a million clones; about 84% are singletons. Source material: PBMCs. Receptors were obtained from a woman aged 35 to 49 in good health. Some clones in this sample may be carry-over from other donors' samples.

J is TRBJ2-1 and V is TRBV6-1, with a tentative D call TRBD2 (6 bases). Trimming stripped 2 bases from V and 9 bases from J, with 14 bases between. The CDR3 covers 14 residues. CDR1 is MNHNS, CDR2 SASEGT, per germline. The CDR3, as DNA: TGTGCCAGCAGTGAATTGAACGTGGGAGGTGAGCAGTTCTTC. Translating it yields CASSELNVGGEQFF.

As for this clone: The same CDR3 can be traced to other DNA sequences in this sample. The J gene is TRBJ2-7, the V gene TRBV11-2, with 7 positions matching TRBD1. Per germline, CDR1 SGHAT and CDR2 FQNNGV. Unmatched junction bases numbered 3, after V lost 0 bases and J lost 1 base. This CDR3 has 15 amino acids. CDR3 residues: CASSLDPGQSYEQYF. CDR3 coding DNA: TGTGCCAGCAGCTTAGATCCGGGACAGTCCTACGAGCAGTACTTC.

Ten or more counts support this clone. V is TRBV5-4 and J is TRBJ2-5; 11 bases map to TRBD2. After removal of 0 bases from V and 2 bases from J, the junction contained 3 bases not matched to a gene. Germline V gene sequence: CDR1 SGHNT, CDR2 YYREEE (reference sequence). CDR3 length: 16 amino acids. The CDR3 DNA reads as TGTGCCAGCAGCTTGGTGGCTAGCGGGGGGCAAGAGACCCAGTACTTC. Translation: CASSLVASGGQETQYF.

The rearrangement joins TRBV6-6 to TRBJ2-1; 8 nucleotides align to TRBD2. Germline-derived CDR1 and CDR2 are MNHNY and SVGAGI (reference sequence). Trimming cost V 8 bases and J 4 bases; bases outside gene matches: 4. The CDR3 is 13 amino acids. This CDR3 is CASGASGYNEQFF. The DNA of the CDR3 is TGTGCCAGCGGGGCTAGCGGGTACAATGAGCAGTTCTTC.

The gene calls are TRBV11-2 and TRBJ2-5, with D perhaps TRBD1 (6 bases). Trimming took off 2 bases at V and 5 bases at J, with 9 bases between the two ends. CDR3 length: 13 residues. Germline V gene lookup returns CDR1 SGHAT and CDR2 FQNNGV. This CDR3 reads CASSLNREETQYF. CDR3 nucleotide sequence: TGTGCCAGCAGCTTAAACAGGGAGGAGACCCAGTACTTC.